The clone carrying this T cell receptor (beta chain) was picked up a small number of times. This CDR3 is 11 amino acids long. Germline values: CDR1 SQVTM, CDR2 ANQGSEA. Between the trimmed V and J ends, which lost 4 bases and 6 bases, there was a span of 9 bases. The data belong to a study of CD8+ T cells in alopecia areata. Sequencing templates came from extracted RNA that was reverse transcribed into cDNA. Clones were sequenced by immunoSEQ multiplex PCR, and TCRdb holds only the in-frame ones, with some missing. The sample gives fewer than 200,000 clones, over 50% of which show up once; over 12% is in the top ten.

The gene calls are TRBV29-1 and TRBJ1-1; D is unresolved. The source material was CD4+ T cells sorted from blood, sampled at week 0. The TCR was taken from a human donor with alopecia areata. CDR3 sequence reads: CSVALHPEAFF. The CDR3, as DNA: TGCAGCGTTGCCCTACACCCTGAAGCTTTCTTT.